Listed here is a single T cell receptor beta chain. These data belong to a study of PD-L1 blockade in urothelial cancer. Study summary: Analyses used blood from 3 weeks (second dose) and 6 weeks after treatment start.

Assay used: immunoSEQ multiplex PCR; TCRdb lists only in-frame clones, some missing. This table holds 55,000 or so clones, approximately 84% found once. The CDR3 runs 17 residues. V shed 0 bases and J 0 bases; nucleotides not matched to a gene: 8. Germline CDR1 MNHNS, CDR2 SASEGT. The sequence derives from a man aged 40-55 years with urothelial cancer. The V and J genes are TRBV6-1 and TRBJ2-7, with TRBD2 matching 7 bases. Sample: PBMCs, taken around atezolizumab (anti-PD-L1) treatment. The CDR3 nucleotides read TGTGCCAGCAGTGAAGCACGGGGGAGGGCCATCTCCTACGAGCAGTACTTC. As protein: CASSEARGRAISYEQYF.